Shown below are 10 T cell receptor beta chains from a single sample sequenced in a study of shared clonotypes between healthy human individuals (TCRdb year 2020). Library generation was performed with the immunoSEQ multiplex PCR assay. As stored in TCRdb, this immuneACCESS dataset retains in-frame rearrangements with V and J assigned. A fraction of the clones does not appear; measured against another copy, unresolved V genes explain less than half of the discrepancy, and the remainder lacks a known reason. Counted in this sample were 1.4 million or so clones; just under 99% of them appeared once. The top ten clonotypes cover roughly 0.36% of the sample. Sequencing input: naive CD4+ T cells sorted from blood. The sample's cell subset or site label, decoded: CD45RA+ positively selected. The receptors were sampled from a man aged 25-40 years in good health.

About this clone: Other DNA sequences of this sample code for an identical CDR3. The chain combines TRBV6-1 with TRBJ2-3; weak D call: TRBD1 (5 bases). The V gene's germline CDR1 is MNHNS and CDR2 SASEGT. V was pared by 6 bases and J by 3 bases, with 10 bases between. The CDR3 contains 13 residues. CDR3 DNA sequence: TGTGCCAGCAGCAGGGCTGGGACAGATACGCAGTATTTT. As protein: CASSRAGTDTQYF.

The genes are TRBV5-4 and TRBJ2-1; D gene uncertain. CDR3 size: 13 residues. V lost 3 bases and J 7 bases, leaving 11 bases between the germline ends. Germline lookup yields CDR1 SGHNT and CDR2 YYREEE (reference sequence). The CDR3 loop reads CASSSLGRNEQFF. DNA of the CDR3: TGTGCCAGCAGCTCCCTAGGACGTAATGAGCAGTTCTTC.

The genes are TRBV18 and TRBJ2-3; TRBD1 is a possible D gene (6 bases). This CDR3 comprises 16 residues. Germline V gives CDR1 KGHSH, CDR2 LQKENI. V was clipped by 1 base and J by 6 bases, with 17 bases between them. The CDR3 DNA follows: TGTGCCAGCTCACCACGGACAGCAAGGTTGGGGGATACGCAGTATTTT. Its protein is CASSPRTARLGDTQYF.

The chain joins TRBV4-2 to TRBJ1-2; D not certain. Germline V gives CDR1 LGHNA, CDR2 YNFKEQ. Trimming shortened V by 4 bases and J by 8 bases, and 20 bases separated the two germline ends. This CDR3 is 15 amino acids long. The CDR3 loop is CASSPKPEFPRGYTF. CDR3 bases: TGTGCCAGCAGCCCCAAACCCGAGTTCCCCCGAGGCTACACCTTC.

About this clone itself: This CDR3 is also generated by other DNA sequences in the sample. The rearrangement joins TRBV5-1 to TRBJ2-5; no clear D gene. V was cut by 0 bases and J by 1 base, with 4 bases left in between. The CDR3 loop spans 13 amino acids. Germline V gives CDR1 SGHRS, CDR2 YFSETQ. CDR3: CASSLEGQETQYF. DNA for the CDR3: TGCGCCAGCAGCTTGGAAGGCCAAGAGACCCAGTACTTC.

The rearrangement links TRBV10-3 to TRBJ2-2, with 11 nucleotides matching TRBD1. Germline loops: CDR1 ENHRY, CDR2 SYGVKD. The CDR3 contains 16 residues. Trimming took 4 bases from V and 4 from J; bases not matched to a gene: 5. The CDR3 nucleotides are TGTGCCATCAGTGGCGGACAGGGGGCAGGCACCGGGGAGCTGTTTTTT. Protein: CAISGGQGAGTGELFF.

The J gene is TRBJ2-5, the V gene TRBV10-2; the D is unclear. The CDR3 runs 12 residues. The V and J ends lost 2 bases and 3 bases respectively, with 4 bases between them. Germline values: CDR1 WSHSY, CDR2 SAAADI. This chain's CDR3 is CASSEIEETQYF. The CDR3, as DNA: TGCGCCAGCAGTGAGATCGAAGAGACCCAGTACTTC.

The chain combines TRBV10-1 with TRBJ1-2; D unclear. Germline lookup yields CDR1 WNHNN and CDR2 SYGVQD (reference sequence). V dropped 3 bases and J dropped 8 bases, with 13 bases sitting between them. CDR3 length: 13 amino acids. The CDR3 coding sequence is TGCGCCAGCAGTGAACACGGCAACTGGGGCTACACCTTC. It codes for CASSEHGNWGYTF.

Details on this clone: Other DNA sequences in this specimen translate into the identical CDR3. The V and J genes are TRBV7-2 and TRBJ1-5, with unresolved D. CDR1 and CDR2 from the germline V gene are SGHTA and FQGNSA. The CDR3 covers 12 residues. V gave up 4 bases and J gave up 3 bases, with 4 bases separating them. DNA for the CDR3: TGTGCCAGCAGCTCGAACAATCAGCCCCAGCATTTT. It encodes CASSSNNQPQHF.

The CDR3 sequence is CASSRDRASSYEQYF. The DNA of the CDR3 is TGCGCCAGCAGCCGCGACAGGGCGAGCTCCTACGAGCAGTACTTC. The chain carries TRBV5-1 and TRBJ2-7; 7 nucleotides line up with TRBD1. Per germline, CDR1 SGHRS and CDR2 YFSETQ. The CDR3 length is 15 residues. The trim removed 4 bases at V and 0 bases at J, leaving 7 bases unmatched.